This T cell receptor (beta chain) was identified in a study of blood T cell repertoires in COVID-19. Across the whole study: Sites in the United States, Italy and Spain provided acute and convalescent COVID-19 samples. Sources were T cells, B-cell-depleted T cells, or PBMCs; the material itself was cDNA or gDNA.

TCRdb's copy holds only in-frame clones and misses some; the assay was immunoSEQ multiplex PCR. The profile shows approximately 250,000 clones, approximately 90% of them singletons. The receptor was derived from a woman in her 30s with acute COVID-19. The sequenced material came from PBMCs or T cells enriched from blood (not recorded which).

CDR3 coding DNA: TGTGCCAGCATTGAACAGGGAACTGAAGCTTTCTTT. It translates to CASIEQGTEAFF. This chain links TRBV27 with TRBJ1-1, with D maybe TRBD1 (6 bases). V dropped 7 bases and J dropped 5 bases, with 11 bases sitting between them. Germline V gene sequence: CDR1 MNHEY, CDR2 SMNVEV (reference sequence). The CDR3 length is 12 residues.